Included here is one TCR beta chain sequence, with context. Its antigen is still unknown. V lost 6 bases and J lost 4, with 9 bases in between. Germline CDR1 and CDR2: SGHTA and FQGNSA. The CDR3 runs to 12 residues. These data originate in a study of OX40 agonist ivuxolimab in advanced cancers. About the research overall: Three patients responded partially, comprising one with hepatocellular carcinoma and two with cutaneous melanoma. Notes on the study in general: The mean number of expanded clones was higher in CD8+ T cells than in CD4+. Among expanded peripheral T cells, antigen specificity went undetermined.

Only in-frame clones appear in the TCRdb table, and some are missing; sequencing was by immunoSEQ multiplex PCR. In the table there are 45,000 to 75,000 clones, 82% of which are singletons. Exclusion of a patient followed from autoimmune disease history or systemic immunosuppression. This sample comprised CD4+ or CD8+ T cells sorted from blood, obtained in a trial of the OX40 agonist ivuxolimab. This receptor was obtained from an adult with an advanced solid tumor such as melanoma, head and neck, liver or kidney cancer. The chain carries TRBV7-2 and TRBJ2-5; D unclear. CDR3 nucleotide sequence: TGTGCCAGCAGTCAGACTGGAGAGACCCAGTACTTC. Encoded protein: CASSQTGETQYF.